The 31 T cell receptor beta chains in this list originate from one sample, sequenced in a study of Ad26.COV2.S vaccination and SARS-CoV-2 variants. The table came from immunoSEQ multiplex PCR; TCRdb's copy has only in-frame clones and leaves some out. The repertoire holds about 320,000 clones, with just under 85% as singletons. Treatment noted: over 15 received Ad26.COV2.S at low or high dose, single or two shots; a few received placebo; per-sample allocation not given. Samples analyzed were those drawn on day 63 after the first vaccine or placebo injection. The sequencing here drew on peripheral blood, taken in a trial of Ad26.COV2.S vaccine versus placebo. Source of these receptors: a person aged 18-60 years who received the Ad26.COV2.S COVID-19 vaccine or a placebo.

The rearrangement links TRBV7-2 to TRBJ1-2; D possibly corresponds to TRBD1 (6 bases). Per germline, CDR1 SGHTA and CDR2 FQGNSA. Trimming shortened V by 0 bases and J by 2 bases, and 13 bases separated the two germline ends. This CDR3 is 16 amino acids long. The CDR3 protein is CASSLARSGVNYGYTF. As DNA, the CDR3 is TGTGCCAGCAGCTTAGCGCGGTCAGGGGTAAACTATGGCTACACCTTC.

The chain has TRBV4-2 and TRBJ2-3, with D unclear. Germline loops: CDR1 LGHNA, CDR2 YNFKEQ. The CDR3 loop spans 12 amino acids. Trimming took 0 bases from V and 6 from J, leaving 4 bases between them. The CDR3 is CASSQERDTQYF. The CDR3 DNA is TGTGCCAGCAGCCAAGAACGGGATACGCAGTATTTT.

The rearrangement uses TRBV29-1 and TRBJ2-2; 7 nucleotides match TRBD2. The CDR3 loop spans 15 amino acids. The V segment lost 5 bases and the J segment 6 bases; nucleotides outside the gene matches: 12. Germline CDR1 and CDR2: SQVTM and ANQGSEA. The CDR3 DNA reads TGCAGCGTTTCCCCCACGGAGCGGGGCGCCGGGGAGCTGTTTTTT. Protein sequence: CSVSPTERGAGELFF.

The chain carries TRBV11-2 and TRBJ1-6; no definite D call. The CDR3 is 14 residues long. Germline-derived CDR1 and CDR2 are SGHAT and FQNNGV. The V end was cut by 8 bases, the J end by 8 bases, with 16 bases between. The CDR3 is CASGRRAEDSPLHF. In nucleotides, the CDR3 is TGTGCCAGCGGCCGTCGGGCCGAGGATTCACCCCTCCACTTT.

About this clone itself: Distinct nucleotide sequences in the sample also encode this CDR3. This chain links TRBV7-9 with TRBJ1-1; D not certain. The CDR3 extends over 13 amino acids. Trimming removed 5 bases from V and 4 bases from J, with 11 bases in between. The germline gives CDR1 SEHNR, CDR2 FQNEAQ (reference sequence). CDR3 in amino acids: CASSLEGGTEAFF. As DNA, the CDR3 is TGTGCCAGCAGCCTCGAGGGTGGCACTGAAGCTTTCTTT.

V usage is TRBV11-2 and J usage is TRBJ1-6; unclear D gene. Germline CDR1 and CDR2: SGHAT and FQNNGV. The CDR3 covers 13 residues. The ends were cut back, 1 base at V and 7 bases at J, with 5 bases in the middle. CDR3 protein: CASSLGVNSPLHF. The CDR3 nucleotides are TGTGCCAGCAGCTTAGGAGTAAATTCACCCCTCCACTTT.

This chain uses TRBV11-2 with TRBJ2-4; TRBD2 is a possible D gene (5 bases). The CDR3 has 14 amino acids. Deletions cut 2 bases from V and 6 bases from J, with 11 bases between. The V gene's germline CDR1 is SGHAT and CDR2 FQNNGV. This CDR3 is CASSLPSRGNIQYF. CDR3 nucleotide sequence: TGTGCCAGCAGCTTACCGTCACGGGGAAACATTCAGTACTTC.

V and J are TRBV5-1 and TRBJ1-1; weak D call: TRBD1 (5 bases). The CDR3 has 17 residues. CDR1 and CDR2 (germline): SGHRS, YFSETQ. Trimming pared 4 bases from V and 2 bases from J, leaving 21 bases between. The CDR3 bases are TGCGCCAGCAGCAGGGGCACACTAAAAGGGCAAAACACTGAAGCTTTCTTT. Residues: CASSRGTLKGQNTEAFF.

The chain uses TRBV21-1 and TRBJ2-3; TRBD2 reflects the table's D call only, with no check against the DNA. TRBV21-1 is a documented pseudogene. The CDR3 totals 21 residues. The CDR3 bases are TGTGCCAGCAGCAAAGCTCATAGCGGGGGGGGTTCGTTACCCCACACAGATACGCAGTATTTT. Its translation is CASSKAHSGGGSLPHTDTQYF.

The chain has TRBV7-2 and TRBJ1-6, with D hard to call. This CDR3 has 18 amino acids. The V gene lost 6 bases and the J gene lost 0 bases, with 18 bases spanning the gap. CDR1 and CDR2 (germline): SGHTA, FQGNSA. The CDR3 sequence is CASSLLGSFSSYNSPLHF. CDR3 DNA: TGTGCCAGCAGTTTACTTGGGAGTTTTAGCTCCTATAATTCACCCCTCCACTTT.

The chain employs TRBV24-1 and TRBJ1-5, with TRBD1 as a possible D gene (5 bases). Germline values: CDR1 KGHDR, CDR2 SFDVKD. This CDR3 contains 13 residues. CDR3 sequence: CAPRGLGEQPQHF. DNA of the CDR3: TGTGCGCCTCGAGGGTTAGGGGAACAGCCCCAGCATTTT.

Of note for this clone: Other DNA sequences from this sample encode an identical CDR3 as well. V and J are TRBV18 and TRBJ2-5, with unresolved D. V lost 3 bases and J lost 5, with 7 bases in between. The CDR3 length is 12 residues. Germline-derived CDR1 and CDR2 are KGHSH and LQKENI. The CDR3: CASSPAGETQYF. DNA of the CDR3: TGTGCCAGCTCACCCGCCGGGGAGACCCAGTACTTC.

The V gene is TRBV29-1, the J gene TRBJ1-5, with D possibly being TRBD1 (5 bases). Germline V gene data show CDR1 as SQVTM and CDR2 as ANQGSEA. This CDR3 contains 17 residues. V gave up 2 bases and J gave up 0 bases, with 17 bases separating them. CDR3 sequence: CSVEPGPPWCSNQPQHF. CDR3 DNA sequence: TGCAGCGTTGAACCGGGGCCCCCCTGGTGTAGCAATCAGCCCCAGCATTTT.

V is TRBV3-1 (or the pseudogene TRBV3-2) and J is TRBJ2-1; 9 nucleotides match TRBD2. The germline V gene has CDR1 LGHDT and CDR2 YNNKEL (reference sequence). This CDR3 has 20 residues. Trimming cost V 1 base and J 0 bases; bases outside gene matches: 13. Here the CDR3 reads CASSQGAGTASGASYNEQFF. The CDR3 DNA reads as TGTGCCAGCAGCCAAGGGGCAGGGACGGCTAGCGGGGCCTCCTACAATGAGCAGTTCTTC.

The V and J genes are TRBV3-1 (or the pseudogene TRBV3-2) and TRBJ1-5; TRBD1 might be the D (5 bases). V shed 1 base and J shed 0 bases, with 25 bases lying between them. Germline lookup yields CDR1 LGHDT and CDR2 YNNKEL (reference sequence). CDR3 size: 21 residues. CDR3 coding DNA: TGTGCCAGCAGCCAAGGGGAAATTAAGGGACCGATAGAAAGTAGCAATCAGCCCCAGCATTTT. Translating it yields CASSQGEIKGPIESSNQPQHF.

This clone appeared once. The chain has TRBV4-1 and TRBJ2-1; TRBD1 matches at 10 bases. The V gene's germline CDR1 is MGHRA and CDR2 YSYEKL. V lost 4 bases, J lost 8 bases, and 5 bases stayed unmatched. The CDR3 sequence is 14 residues long. The CDR3 spells CASSPGQGSYEQFF. CDR3 bases: TGCGCCAGCAGCCCGGGACAGGGGTCATATGAGCAGTTCTTC.

DNA of the CDR3: TGTGCCAGTAGTATAGAAAGGGGGCTTCGCGATGGCTACACCTTC. Translating it yields CASSIERGLRDGYTF. V and J are TRBV19 and TRBJ1-2; 7 bases fit TRBD1. Germline trimming cut 0 bases from V and 6 bases from J; bases unmatched to any gene: 7. Germline CDR1 is LNHDA and CDR2 is SQIVND (reference sequence). The CDR3 contains 15 residues.

This clone was recorded only once. The V gene is TRBV7-3, the J gene TRBJ1-4, with D tentatively TRBD1 (6 bases). CDR1 SGHTA and CDR2 FQGTGA come from the germline V gene. V was shortened by 1 base and J by 8 bases, with 8 bases between the two germline ends. The CDR3 totals 13 residues. The CDR3 DNA sequence: TGTGCCAGCAGCTTAAACAGGGAGGAAAAACTGTTTTTT. It encodes CASSLNREEKLFF.

V gene TRBV6-5 combines with J gene TRBJ2-1, with D possibly matching TRBD2 (5 bases). CDR1 and CDR2 (germline): MNHEY, SVGAGI. Trimming took 7 bases from V and 8 from J, leaving 21 bases between them. This CDR3 is built from 15 residues. The CDR3 loop reads CASTPGRGQDHEQFF. In DNA, the CDR3 is TGTGCCAGCACCCCCGGCCGGGGTCAGGACCATGAGCAGTTCTTC.

The chain couples TRBV28 to TRBJ1-5; TRBD1 is a possible D gene (6 bases). The V and J ends lost 8 bases and 4 bases respectively, with 21 bases between them. Looked up from germline, CDR1 is MDHEN and CDR2 is SYDVKM. There are 16 residues in the CDR3. This CDR3 is CASLPLKQGRNQPQHF. For the CDR3, the DNA is TGTGCCAGCTTACCCTTAAAGCAGGGGAGGAATCAGCCCCAGCATTTT.

This chain links TRBV23-1 with TRBJ1-6; TRBD1 matches 10 bases. TRBV23-1 is assigned to the ORF class and has an uncertain function. The CDR3 sequence is 13 residues long. V lost 9 bases, J lost 9 bases, and 5 bases stayed unmatched. CDR3 in amino acids: CASFRDRGSPLHF. In DNA form, the CDR3 reads TGCGCCAGTTTTCGGGACAGGGGTTCACCCCTCCACTTT.

The chain combines TRBV4-2 with TRBJ2-3; 7 bases map to TRBD2. V lost 0 bases, J lost 6 bases, and 0 bases stayed unmatched. Germline V gene data show CDR1 as LGHNA and CDR2 as YNFKEQ. This CDR3 is built from 13 residues. The CDR3 loop reads CASSQEGGDTQYF. DNA of the CDR3: TGTGCCAGCAGCCAAGAGGGGGGGGATACGCAGTATTTT.

V and J are TRBV7-9 and TRBJ2-5; weak D call: TRBD1 (6 bases). Per germline, CDR1 SEHNR and CDR2 FQNEAQ (reference sequence). V lost 3 bases and J 1 base, leaving 18 bases between the germline ends. There are 17 residues in the CDR3. CDR3 in amino acids: CASSFFNYDRIQETQYF. The CDR3 coding sequence is TGTGCCAGCAGCTTTTTCAATTACGACAGGATCCAAGAGACCCAGTACTTC.

This rearrangement joins TRBV11-3 to TRBJ2-5, with TRBD2 matching over 9 bases. Germline V gives CDR1 SGHNT, CDR2 YENEEA. Trimming took 0 bases from V and 4 from J; bases not matched to a gene: 12. The CDR3 sequence is 18 residues long. Written as DNA, the CDR3 is TGTGCCAGCAGCTTAGATGTAGCGGGGGCACGGAAGGGAGAGACCCAGTACTTC. This codes for CASSLDVAGARKGETQYF.

This clone appeared a single time. The chain links TRBV5-6 to TRBJ1-2; 9 bases fit TRBD1. V lost 4 bases and J lost 1; bases outside the gene matches: 5. There are 15 residues in the CDR3. Germline CDR1 is SGHDT and CDR2 is YYEEEE. The CDR3, as DNA: TGTGCCAGCAGCCCCTGGGACAGGGTTAACTATGGCTACACCTTC. As protein: CASSPWDRVNYGYTF.

V is TRBV6-4 and J is TRBJ2-6; TRBD1 is a possible D gene (6 bases). The CDR3 loop spans 16 amino acids. Between the trimmed V and J ends, which lost 4 bases and 0 bases, there was a span of 10 bases. From germline, CDR1 is MRHNA and CDR2 SNTAGT. CDR3 amino acids: CASSASDSSGANVLTF. The CDR3 nucleotides are TGTGCCAGCAGTGCCTCGGACAGCTCTGGGGCCAACGTCCTGACTTTC.

This clone has just one count. The chain uses TRBV3-1 (or the pseudogene TRBV3-2) and TRBJ2-7, with 7 bases matching TRBD2. Trimming removed 0 bases from V and 7 bases from J; junction bases left unmatched: 9. This CDR3 is built from 15 residues. Germline V gene lookup returns CDR1 LGHDT and CDR2 YNNKEL (reference sequence). The CDR3 loop reads CASSQDSSGAGEQYF. The CDR3 nucleotides read TGTGCCAGCAGCCAAGATTCGAGCGGGGCTGGGGAGCAGTACTTC.

The chain links TRBV7-3 to TRBJ2-3; the D is unclear. V shed 5 bases and J shed 0 bases, with 12 bases lying between them. The V gene's germline CDR1 is SGHTA and CDR2 FQGTGA. The CDR3 runs 15 residues. DNA for the CDR3: TGTGCCAGCAGCCGACAAGGTCAAAGCACAGATACGCAGTATTTT. Amino acids: CASSRQGQSTDTQYF.

The J gene is TRBJ2-3, the V gene TRBV5-1; no reliable D call. V lost 2 bases, J lost 1 base, and 8 bases lay in between. The CDR3 covers 14 residues. Germline V gene data show CDR1 as SGHRS and CDR2 as YFSETQ. The CDR3 nucleotides read TGCGCCAGCAGCTTTGGGCCACGCACAGATACGCAGTATTTT. It encodes CASSFGPRTDTQYF. Full variable domain (remainder filled in from reference TRBV5-1 and TRBJ2-3): KAGVTQTPRYLIKTRGQQVTLSCSPISGHRSVSWYQQTPGQGLQFLFEYFSETQRNKGNFPGRFSGRQFSNSRSEMNVSTLELGDSALYLCASSFGPRTDTQYFGPGTRLTVL.

This chain links TRBV11-3 with TRBJ2-2; D uncertain. CDR1 is SGHNT, CDR2 YENEEA, per germline. V dropped 3 bases and J dropped 0 bases, with 8 bases sitting between them. CDR3 size: 15 residues. Here the CDR3 reads CASSFTVTNTGELFF. The CDR3 coding sequence is TGTGCCAGCAGCTTTACTGTTACGAACACCGGGGAGCTGTTTTTT.

V usage is TRBV10-1 and J usage is TRBJ2-5; TRBD2 aligns across 10 bases. The CDR3 loop spans 17 amino acids. Trimming removed 5 bases from V and 0 bases from J; junction bases left unmatched: 9. Germline assignment: CDR1 WNHNN and CDR2 SYGVQD (reference sequence). The CDR3, as DNA: TGCGCCAGCAGTCCAGAGGGGCTAGCGGGGGACCAAGAGACCCAGTACTTC. Translating it yields CASSPEGLAGDQETQYF.